This entry lists 3 T cell receptor beta chains sequenced from one sample in a study of cytomegalovirus exposure and HLA in healthy donors. Researchers ran the PCR with 60 Vbeta and 13 Jbeta primers. Sequencing was performed with immunoSEQ multiplex PCR; in TCRdb, only in-frame clones are kept and a portion is missing. The sample contains approximately 160,000 clones, around 68% of which appear only once. The sequenced sample consisted of PBMCs. The receptor set was obtained from a man aged 50 to 60 in good health and CMV-seronegative.

The V gene is TRBV7-3, the J gene TRBJ2-7; 8 positions match TRBD1. The trim removed 5 bases at V and 6 bases at J, leaving 9 bases unmatched. The CDR3 spans 14 residues. Germline CDR1 SGHTA, CDR2 FQGTGA. The CDR3 DNA sequence: TGTGCCAGCAGCGCCGGACAGGGCGAGGGCGAGCAGTACTTC. Translated: CASSAGQGEGEQYF.

The chain carries TRBV5-1 and TRBJ2-7, with 7 nucleotides matching TRBD1. Losses at the gene ends were 7 bases for V and 4 bases for J; bases not matched to a gene: 11. This CDR3 has 14 residues. The V gene's germline CDR1 is SGHRS and CDR2 YFSETQ. The DNA of the CDR3 is TGCGCCAGCCGGCCCGGGACAGACTTTTACGAGCAGTACTTC. Residues: CASRPGTDFYEQYF.

This rearrangement joins TRBV29-1 to TRBJ2-1, with 14 bases matching TRBD2. After removal of 6 bases from V and 6 bases from J, the junction contained 7 bases not matched to a gene. Looked up from germline, CDR1 is SQVTM and CDR2 is ANQGSEA. The CDR3 extends over 15 amino acids. The CDR3 DNA reads as TGCAGCGTGAGGACTAGCGGGGGGTTTCGCAATGAGCAGTTCTTC. As protein: CSVRTSGGFRNEQFF.